This TCR beta chain was documented in a study of blood T cell repertoires in COVID-19. Across the study: Some COVID-19 samples were acute and others convalescent; all came from the United States, Italy and Spain. T cells, B-cell-depleted T cells, or PBMCs provided the cDNA or gDNA that served as material.

Germline trimming cut 1 base from V and 1 base from J; bases unmatched to any gene: 10. Per germline, CDR1 SGHRS and CDR2 YFSETQ. This CDR3 region has 18 residues. In the study's own analysis: Reference gene primer amplification yielded estimated nucleated cell counts. Sequencing was performed with immunoSEQ multiplex PCR; in TCRdb, only in-frame clones are kept and a portion is missing. V and J calls and clone size are those listed in that table; D and trimming were worked out from the DNA. In the table there are roughly 350,000 clones, roughly 90% of which are singletons. One Seattle source followed patients from active infection through their disease course. This clone is a singleton in its sample.

Material for sequencing was peripheral blood. The receptor's source is a woman aged 70-85 years with COVID-19, enrolled during active disease. The rearrangement joins TRBV5-1 to TRBJ1-1; 10 positions match TRBD1. The CDR3 reads CASSLTAMRQGANTEAFF. DNA for the CDR3: TGCGCCAGCAGCTTGACCGCGATGCGACAGGGGGCGAACACTGAAGCTTTCTTT.